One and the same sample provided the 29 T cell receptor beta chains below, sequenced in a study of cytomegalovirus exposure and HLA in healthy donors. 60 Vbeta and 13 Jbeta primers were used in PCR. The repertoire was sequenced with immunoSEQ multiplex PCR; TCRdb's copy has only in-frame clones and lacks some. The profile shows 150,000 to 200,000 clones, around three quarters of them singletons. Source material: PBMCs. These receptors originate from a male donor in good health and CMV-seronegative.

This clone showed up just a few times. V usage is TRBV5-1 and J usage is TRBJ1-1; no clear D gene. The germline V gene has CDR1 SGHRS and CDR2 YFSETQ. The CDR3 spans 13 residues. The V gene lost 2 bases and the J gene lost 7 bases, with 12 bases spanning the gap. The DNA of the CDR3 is TGCGCCAGCAGCTTCACTACCACACTTGAAGCTTTCTTT. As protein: CASSFTTTLEAFF.

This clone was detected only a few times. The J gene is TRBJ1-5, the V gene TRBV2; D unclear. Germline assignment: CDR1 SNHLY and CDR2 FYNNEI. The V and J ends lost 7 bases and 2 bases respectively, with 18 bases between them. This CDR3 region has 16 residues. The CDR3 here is CASNNIRLSGNQPQHF. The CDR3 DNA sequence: TGTGCCAGCAACAACATCAGGTTGTCTGGCAATCAGCCCCAGCATTTT.

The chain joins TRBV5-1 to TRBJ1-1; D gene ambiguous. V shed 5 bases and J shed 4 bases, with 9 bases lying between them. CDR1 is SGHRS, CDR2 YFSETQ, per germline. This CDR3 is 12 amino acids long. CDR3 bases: TGCGCCAGCAGATCACTTGGCACTGAAGCTTTCTTT. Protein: CASRSLGTEAFF. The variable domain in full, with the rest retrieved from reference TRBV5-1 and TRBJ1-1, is KAGVTQTPRYLIKTRGQQVTLSCSPISGHRSVSWYQQTPGQGLQFLFEYFSETQRNKGNFPGRFSGRQFSNSRSEMNVSTLELGDSALYLCASRSLGTEAFFGQGTRLTVV.

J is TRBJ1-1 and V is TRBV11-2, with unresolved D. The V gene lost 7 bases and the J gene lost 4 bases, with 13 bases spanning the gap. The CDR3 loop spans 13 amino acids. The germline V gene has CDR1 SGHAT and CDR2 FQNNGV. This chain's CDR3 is CASTLTGRTEAFF. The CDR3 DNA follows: TGTGCCAGCACCCTGACGGGTCGCACTGAAGCTTTCTTT.

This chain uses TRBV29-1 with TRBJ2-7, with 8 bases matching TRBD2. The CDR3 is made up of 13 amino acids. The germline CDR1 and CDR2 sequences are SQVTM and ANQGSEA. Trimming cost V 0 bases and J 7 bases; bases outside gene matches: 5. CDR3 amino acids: CSVEDWIAGEQYF. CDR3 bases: TGCAGCGTTGAAGATTGGATAGCGGGGGAGCAGTACTTC.

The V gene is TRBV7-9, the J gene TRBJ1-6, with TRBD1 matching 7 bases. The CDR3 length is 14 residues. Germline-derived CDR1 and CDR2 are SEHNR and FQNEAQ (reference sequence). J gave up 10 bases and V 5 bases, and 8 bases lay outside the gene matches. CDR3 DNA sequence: TGTGCCAGCAGCCCCGACAGGGCCAGGTCACCCCTCCACTTT. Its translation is CASSPDRARSPLHF.

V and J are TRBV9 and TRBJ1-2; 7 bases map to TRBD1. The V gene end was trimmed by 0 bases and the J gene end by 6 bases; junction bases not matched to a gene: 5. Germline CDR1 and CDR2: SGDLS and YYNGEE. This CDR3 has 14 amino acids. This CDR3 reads CASSVEGTAHGYTF. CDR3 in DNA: TGTGCCAGCAGCGTAGAAGGGACAGCGCATGGCTACACCTTC.

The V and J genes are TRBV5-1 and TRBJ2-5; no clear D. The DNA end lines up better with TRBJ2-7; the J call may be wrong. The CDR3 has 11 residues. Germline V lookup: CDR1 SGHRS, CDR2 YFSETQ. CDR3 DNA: TGCGCCAGCAGATCCTCCTACGAGCAGTACTTC. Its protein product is CASRSSYEQYF.

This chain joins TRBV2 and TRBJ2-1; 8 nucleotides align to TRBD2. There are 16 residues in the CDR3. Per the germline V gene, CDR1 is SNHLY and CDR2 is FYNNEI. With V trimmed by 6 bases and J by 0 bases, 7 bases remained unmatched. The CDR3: CASSDSGASSYNEQFF. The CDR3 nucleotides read TGTGCCAGCAGCGATAGCGGGGCCAGCTCCTACAATGAGCAGTTCTTC.

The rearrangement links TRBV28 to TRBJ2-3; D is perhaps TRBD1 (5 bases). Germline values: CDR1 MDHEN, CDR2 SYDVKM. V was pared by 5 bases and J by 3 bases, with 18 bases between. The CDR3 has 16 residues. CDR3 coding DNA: TGTGCCAGCAGTCCAATAGGGGTGGTAGAAACAGATACGCAGTATTTT. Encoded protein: CASSPIGVVETDTQYF.

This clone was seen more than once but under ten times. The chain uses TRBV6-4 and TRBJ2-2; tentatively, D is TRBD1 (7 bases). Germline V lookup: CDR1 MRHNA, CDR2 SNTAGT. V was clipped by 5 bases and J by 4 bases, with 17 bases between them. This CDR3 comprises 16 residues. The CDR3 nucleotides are TGTGCCAGCAGTCCCAATGGAGGGGGCGGCACCGGGGAGCTGTTTTTT. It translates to CASSPNGGGGTGELFF.

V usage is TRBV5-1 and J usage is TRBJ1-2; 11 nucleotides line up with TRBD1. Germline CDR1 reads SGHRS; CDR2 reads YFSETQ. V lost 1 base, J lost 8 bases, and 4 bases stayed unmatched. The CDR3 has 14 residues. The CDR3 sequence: CASSLTDRGRGYTF. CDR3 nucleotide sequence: TGCGCCAGCAGCTTGACGGACAGGGGGCGAGGCTACACCTTC.

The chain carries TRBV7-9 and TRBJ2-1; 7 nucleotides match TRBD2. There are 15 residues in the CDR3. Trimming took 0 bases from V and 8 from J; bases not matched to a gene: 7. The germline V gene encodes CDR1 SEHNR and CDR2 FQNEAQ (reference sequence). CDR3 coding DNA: TGTGCCAGCAGCTTAGCTCTGCGGGGGTTTGATGAGCAGTTCTTC. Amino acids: CASSLALRGFDEQFF.

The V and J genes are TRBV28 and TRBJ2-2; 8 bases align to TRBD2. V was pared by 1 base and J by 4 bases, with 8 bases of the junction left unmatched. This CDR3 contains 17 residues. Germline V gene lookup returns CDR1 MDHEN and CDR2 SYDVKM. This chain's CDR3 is CASSLSDGRVSTGELFF. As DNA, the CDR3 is TGTGCCAGCAGTTTATCCGACGGGAGGGTGAGCACCGGGGAGCTGTTTTTT.

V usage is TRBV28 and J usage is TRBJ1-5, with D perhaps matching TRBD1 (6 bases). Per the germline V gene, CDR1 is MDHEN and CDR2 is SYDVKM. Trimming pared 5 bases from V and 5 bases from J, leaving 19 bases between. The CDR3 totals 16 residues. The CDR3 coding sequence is TGTGCCAGCAGTCCCCCGGACACTGGGGGCCATCAGCCCCAGCATTTT. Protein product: CASSPPDTGGHQPQHF.

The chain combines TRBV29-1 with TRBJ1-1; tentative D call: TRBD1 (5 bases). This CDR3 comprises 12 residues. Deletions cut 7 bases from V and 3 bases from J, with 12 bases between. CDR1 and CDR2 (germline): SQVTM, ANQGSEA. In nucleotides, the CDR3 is TGCAGCGCAGGGTTTTCCGACACTGAAGCTTTCTTT. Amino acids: CSAGFSDTEAFF.

CDR3 protein: CASSGSAGAIETQYF. CDR3 nucleotides: TGCGCCAGCAGCGGATCGGCGGGGGCCATCGAGACCCAGTACTTC. The rearrangement joins TRBV5-1 to TRBJ2-5, with D possibly TRBD2 on 7 matching bases. Trimming removed 4 bases from V and 5 bases from J, with 18 bases in between. This CDR3 contains 15 residues. The V gene's germline CDR1 is SGHRS and CDR2 YFSETQ.

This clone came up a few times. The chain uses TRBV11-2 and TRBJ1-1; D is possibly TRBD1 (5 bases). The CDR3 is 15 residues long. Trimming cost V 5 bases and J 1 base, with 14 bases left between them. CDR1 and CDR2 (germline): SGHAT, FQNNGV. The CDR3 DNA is TGTGCCAGCAGCCCACTCGGGGGTACGAACACTGAAGCTTTCTTT. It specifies CASSPLGGTNTEAFF. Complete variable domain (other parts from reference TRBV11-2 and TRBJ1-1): EAGVAQSPRYKIIEKRQSVAFWCNPISGHATLYWYQQILGQGPKLLIQFQNNGVVDDSQLPKDRFSAERLKGVDSTLKIQPAKLEDSAVYLCASSPLGGTNTEAFFGQGTRLTVV.

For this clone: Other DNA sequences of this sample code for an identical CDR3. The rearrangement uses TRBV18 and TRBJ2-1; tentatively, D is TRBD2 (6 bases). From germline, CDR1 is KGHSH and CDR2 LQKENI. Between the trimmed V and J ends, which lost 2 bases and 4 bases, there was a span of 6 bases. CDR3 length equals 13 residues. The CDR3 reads CASSPGGYNEQFF. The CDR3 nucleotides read TGTGCCAGCTCACCAGGGGGGTACAATGAGCAGTTCTTC. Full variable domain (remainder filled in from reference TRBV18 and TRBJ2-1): NAGVMQNPRHLVRRRGQEARLRCSPMKGHSHVYWYRQLPEEGLKFMVYLQKENIIDESGMPKERFSAEFPKEGPSILRIQQVVRGDSAAYFCASSPGGYNEQFFGPGTRLTVL.

CDR3 bases: TGTGCCAGCTCACCGCCGAATACAGGGGCAGAGACCCAGTACTTC. Protein: CASSPPNTGAETQYF. This chain links TRBV18 with TRBJ2-5, with 7 nucleotides matching TRBD1. This CDR3 has 15 amino acids. CDR1 is KGHSH, CDR2 LQKENI, per germline. V lost 3 bases to trimming and J lost 4 bases; unmatched junction nucleotides: 8.

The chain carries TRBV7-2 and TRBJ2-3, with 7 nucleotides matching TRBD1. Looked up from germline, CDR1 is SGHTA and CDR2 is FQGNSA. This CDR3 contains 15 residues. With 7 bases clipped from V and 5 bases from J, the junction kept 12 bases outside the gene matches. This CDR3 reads CASTFYRGTEDTQYF. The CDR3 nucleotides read TGTGCCAGCACCTTTTACAGGGGCACCGAAGATACGCAGTATTTT.

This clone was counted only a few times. CDR3 coding DNA: TGTGCCAGCAGCCCAGGGGGCAGGTACACTGAAGCTTTCTTT. This codes for CASSPGGRYTEAFF. V is TRBV5-4 and J is TRBJ1-1, with 8 bases aligning to TRBD1. Unmatched junction bases numbered 5, after V lost 4 bases and J lost 3 bases. The germline gives CDR1 SGHNT, CDR2 YYREEE (reference sequence). The CDR3 has 14 residues.

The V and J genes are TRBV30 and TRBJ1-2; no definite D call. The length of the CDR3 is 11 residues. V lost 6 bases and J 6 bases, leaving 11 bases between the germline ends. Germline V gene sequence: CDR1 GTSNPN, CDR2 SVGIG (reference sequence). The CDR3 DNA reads TGTGCCTGCCCTCTGAGTCATGGCTACACCTTC. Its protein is CACPLSHGYTF.

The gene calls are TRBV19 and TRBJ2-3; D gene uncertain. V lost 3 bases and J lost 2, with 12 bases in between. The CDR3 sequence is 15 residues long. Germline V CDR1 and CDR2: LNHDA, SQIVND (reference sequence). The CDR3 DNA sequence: TGTGCCAGTAGTATTTGGGCTGGCGACACAGATACGCAGTATTTT. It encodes CASSIWAGDTDTQYF.

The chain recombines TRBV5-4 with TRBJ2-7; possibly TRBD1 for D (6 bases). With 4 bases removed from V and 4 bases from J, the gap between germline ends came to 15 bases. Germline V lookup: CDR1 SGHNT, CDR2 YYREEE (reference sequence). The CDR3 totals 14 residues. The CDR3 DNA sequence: TGTGCCAGCAGCCTATCCGGGACATCTTACGAGCAGTACTTC. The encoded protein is CASSLSGTSYEQYF. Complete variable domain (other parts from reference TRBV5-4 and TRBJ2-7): ETGVTQSPTHLIKTRGQQVTLRCSSQSGHNTVSWYQQALGQGPQFIFQYYREEENGRGNFPPRFSGLQFPNYSSELNVNALELDDSALYLCASSLSGTSYEQYFGPGTRLTVT.

Here the CDR3 DNA reads TGTGCCAGCAGTTACGGTACTTCAGGGTCCCACGAGCAGTACTTC. The encoded protein is CASSYGTSGSHEQYF. The rearrangement joins TRBV6-6 to TRBJ2-7, with a tentative D call TRBD1 (5 bases). CDR3 size: 15 residues. Germline assignment: CDR1 MNHNY and CDR2 SVGAGI (reference sequence). Trimming left V 2 bases short and J 5 bases short, with 16 bases between.

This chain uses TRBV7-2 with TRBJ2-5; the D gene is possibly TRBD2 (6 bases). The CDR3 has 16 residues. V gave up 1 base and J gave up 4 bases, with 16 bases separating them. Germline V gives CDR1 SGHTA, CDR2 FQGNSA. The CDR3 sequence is CASSLEGYWGGETQYF. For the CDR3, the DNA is TGTGCCAGCAGCTTAGAGGGGTATTGGGGAGGAGAGACCCAGTACTTC. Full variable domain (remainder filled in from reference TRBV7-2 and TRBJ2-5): GAGVSQSPSNKVTEKGKDVELRCDPISGHTALYWYRQSLGQGLEFLIYFQGNSAPDKSGLPSDRFSAERTGGSVSTLTIQRTQQEDSAVYLCASSLEGYWGGETQYFGPGTRLLVL.

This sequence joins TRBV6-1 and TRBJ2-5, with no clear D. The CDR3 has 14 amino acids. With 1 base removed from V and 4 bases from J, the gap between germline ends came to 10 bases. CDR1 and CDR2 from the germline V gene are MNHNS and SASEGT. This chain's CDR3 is CASSEGGGGETQYF. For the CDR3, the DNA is TGTGCCAGCAGTGAAGGTGGCGGCGGAGAGACCCAGTACTTC.

The CDR3 spells CALKGPYENTIYF. CDR3 sequence (DNA): TGTGCCTTAAAGGGGCCATACGAGAACACCATATATTTT. This chain joins TRBV30 and TRBJ1-3; weak D call: TRBD1 (5 bases). Germline-derived CDR1 and CDR2 are GTSNPN and SVGIG (reference sequence). This CDR3 has 13 amino acids. The V and J ends lost 7 bases and 7 bases respectively, with 17 bases between them. The whole variable domain, filled in from reference TRBV30 and TRBJ1-3, reads SQTIHQWPATLVQPVGSPLSLECTVEGTSNPNLYWYRQAAGRGLQLLFYSVGIGQISSEVPQNLSASRPQDRQFILSSKKLLLSDSGFYLCALKGPYENTIYFGEGSWLTVV.